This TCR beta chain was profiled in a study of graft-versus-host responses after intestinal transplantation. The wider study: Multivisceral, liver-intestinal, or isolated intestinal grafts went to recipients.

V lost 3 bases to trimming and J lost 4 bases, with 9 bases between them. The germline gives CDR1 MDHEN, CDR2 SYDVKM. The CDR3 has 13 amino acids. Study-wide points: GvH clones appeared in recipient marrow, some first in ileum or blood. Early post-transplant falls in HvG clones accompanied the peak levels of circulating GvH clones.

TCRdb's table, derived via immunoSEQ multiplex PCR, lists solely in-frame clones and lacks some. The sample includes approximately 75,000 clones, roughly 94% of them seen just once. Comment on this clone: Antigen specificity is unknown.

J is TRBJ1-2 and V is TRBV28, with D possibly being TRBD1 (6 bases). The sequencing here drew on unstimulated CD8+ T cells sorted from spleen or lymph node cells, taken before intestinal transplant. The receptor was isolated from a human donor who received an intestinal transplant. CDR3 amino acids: CASSFRGVYGYTF. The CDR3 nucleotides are TGTGCCAGCAGTTTCAGGGGAGTCTATGGCTACACCTTC.